The present T cell receptor beta chain was sequenced within a study of sequential checkpoint blockade in melanoma. On the study more broadly: First-line arms were nivolumab then ipilimumab, or the reverse, randomized 1:1. Each arm's sequence ended with maintenance nivolumab.

TCRdb keeps only in-frame clones here, not all; method: immunoSEQ multiplex PCR. The sample carries approximately 17,000 clones, more than 85% recorded once. Treatment defined: randomized to nivolumab then ipilimumab (arm A) or the reverse (arm B). Patients had received no earlier DNA-damaging chemotherapy. From thawed PBMCs, live CD3+CD8+ cells negative for CD19 and CD56 were sorted. Germline V CDR1 and CDR2: MNHNS, SASEGT. The CDR3 length is 13 residues. V was clipped by 4 bases and J by 2 bases, with 9 bases between them. This clonotype was sampled from a human donor with melanoma. Sequences were derived from CD8+ T cells sorted from blood (inferred from file names), sampled from a patient given nivolumab and ipilimumab in sequence. The genes are TRBV6-1 and TRBJ2-7; tentative D call: TRBD2 (6 bases). The CDR3 DNA reads as TGTGCCAGCAGTGGACTAGGCCCCTACGAGCAGTACTTC. This codes for CASSGLGPYEQYF.